This T cell receptor beta chain was captured by sequencing in a study of T cells in Graves' hyperthyroidism and ophthalmopathy. General study findings and limits: The model's output predicted ophthalmopathy at a median of roughly 6 months prior to onset.

Concerning this clonotype: Its target is unknown.

Disease duration was under 3 months in the ophthalmopathy patients, who also had a Clinical Activity Score of at least 3 and a NOSPECS grade of at least 4. The PBMCs were sourced from fresh peripheral blood (around 9.3 ml). The TCR beta CDR3 regions underwent amplification using RNA transcripts as the source. A first-round RT-PCR of the TCR CDR3 used the HTBI primer set. TCRdb fed the multiplex PCR reads into MiXCR, producing one record per CDR3 protein. Of 700,000 or so distinct CDR3 sequences in the sample, about 15% were seen once. The sequencing input was blood. The TCR originated in a woman aged 50 to 65 with Graves' ophthalmopathy.

DNA of the CDR3: TGCAGTGCTAGGTGGCGAGCGCCAAGCTCTGGGGCCAACGTCCTGACTTTC. Its translation: CSARWRAPSSGANVLTF. The chain combines TRBV20-1 with TRBJ2-6; D gene unclear. V lost 3 bases and J 0 bases, leaving 15 bases between the germline ends. This CDR3 comprises 17 residues. CDR1 DFQATT and CDR2 SNEGSKA come from the germline V gene (reference sequence).